One and the same sample provided the 18 T cell receptor beta chains below, sequenced in a study of blood T cells in healthy people across ages. Primed by a sample-barcoded 5' primer and a J-beta primer mix, a second PCR proceeded for roughly 7 to 11 cycles. TCRdb re-derived calls from the 5' RACE reads in MiXCR, one entry per CDR3 protein. The sample includes 650,000 to 1,000,000 distinct CDR3 sequences, 36% of them seen just once. Sequenced material: blood. Every receptor here comes from a man aged 18 to 35 in good health.

As for this clonotype: Just one base apart from a much larger clone, this may be a read error. This chain links TRBV6-5 with TRBJ1-1; a possible D gene is TRBD1 (6 bases). Trimming removed 10 bases at V and 11 bases at J, with 20 bases between. CDR1 and CDR2 (germline): MNHEY, SVGAGI. The CDR3 sequence is 12 residues long. The CDR3 loop is CATHTQGRRAFF. CDR3 coding DNA: TGTGCCACCCATACCCAGGGGCGTAGGGCTTTCTTT.

There are many counts of this clonotype. V usage is TRBV20-1 and J usage is TRBJ2-5; no firm D call. V was clipped by 5 bases and J by 7 bases, with 20 bases between them. This CDR3 is built from 14 residues. The germline gives CDR1 DFQATT, CDR2 SNEGSKA (reference sequence). This chain's CDR3 is CSAPQTAWVRTQYF. CDR3 coding DNA: TGCAGTGCTCCTCAGACCGCCTGGGTTAGGACCCAGTACTTC.

The chain uses TRBV5-1 and TRBJ2-2, with D unresolved. The CDR3 loop spans 15 amino acids. V shed 1 base and J shed 4 bases, with 11 bases lying between them. Germline CDR1 and CDR2: SGHRS and YFSETQ. The CDR3 DNA reads TGCGCCAGCAGCTTGCGGACGGTCACCACCGGGGAGCTGTTTTTT. The encoded protein is CASSLRTVTTGELFF.

This clonotype was seen a handful of times. The chain couples TRBV12-3 or TRBV12-4 to TRBJ1-1; 7 positions match TRBD1. V shed 4 bases and J 8 bases; nucleotides not matched to a gene: 13. The CDR3 spans 15 residues. As DNA, the CDR3 is TGTGCCAGCAGTTGGCCTGGGACAGTGCTTGTGGAAGCTTTCTTT. The encoded protein is CASSWPGTVLVEAFF.

V and J are TRBV12-3 or TRBV12-4 and TRBJ2-2; D assignment may be TRBD1 or TRBD2 (5 bases each). The CDR3 contains 11 residues. The V end was cut by 4 bases, the J end by 10 bases, with 7 bases between. The DNA of the CDR3 is TGTGCCAGCAGTTGGGACGTGGAGCTGTTTTTT. It codes for CASSWDVELFF.

On this clonotype: With a much larger clone just one base away, this may be a read error. This CDR3 reads CATSRVEEGDEATGTQYF. DNA of the CDR3: TGTGCCACCAGCAGAGTGGAAGAAGGGGATGAGGCCACAGGTACGCAGTATTTT. The chain links TRBV15 to TRBJ2-3; D may be TRBD1 (5 bases). The length of the CDR3 is 18 residues. The germline V gene has CDR1 LNHNV and CDR2 YYDKDF (reference sequence).

The genes are TRBV4-1 and TRBJ2-1; D unclear. The closer fit of TRBJ2-7 to the DNA end suggests the J call may be wrong. The CDR3 totals 16 residues. The V gene's germline CDR1 is MGHRA and CDR2 YSYEKL. The CDR3 reads CASSQADGSSYNEQYF. CDR3 DNA sequence: TGCGCCAGCAGCCAAGCAGACGGAAGCTCCTACAATGAGCAGTACTTC.

V and J are TRBV18 and TRBJ2-3, with a tentative D call TRBD1 (6 bases). V was pared by 3 bases and J by 2 bases, with 12 bases between. Per germline, CDR1 KGHSH and CDR2 LQKENI. The CDR3 spans 15 residues. For the CDR3, the DNA is TGTGCCAGCTCACCGTCAGGGGAATACACAGATACGCAGTATTTT. Its translation: CASSPSGEYTDTQYF.

The chain is built from TRBV9 and TRBJ2-5; D possibly matches TRBD1 or TRBD2 (6 bases each). The DNA end lines up better with TRBJ2-7; the J call may be wrong. This CDR3 contains 13 residues. The V gene's germline CDR1 is SGDLS and CDR2 YYNGEE. The CDR3 bases are TGTGCCAGCAGCGTATTGGGGGGCCACGAGCAGTACTTC. It encodes CASSVLGGHEQYF.

This clonotype came up many times. J is TRBJ2-1 and V is TRBV5-5, with TRBD1 matching over 9 bases. With V trimmed by 7 bases and J by 8 bases, 13 bases remained unmatched. The CDR3 contains 15 residues. Germline CDR1 SGHKS, CDR2 YYEKEE (reference sequence). This CDR3 is CASSRTGEFRDEQFF. For the CDR3, the DNA is TGTGCCAGCTCTAGGACAGGGGAGTTTCGGGATGAGCAGTTCTTC.

A few counts support this clonotype. The chain carries TRBV12-3 or TRBV12-4 and TRBJ1-5, with a weak D call TRBD1 (5 bases). With 11 bases removed from V and 3 bases from J, the gap between germline ends came to 14 bases. The CDR3 runs 13 residues. The CDR3 DNA is TGTGCCGGAGCTCTGGGGGACAATCAGCCCCAGCATTTT. Its translation is CAGALGDNQPQHF.

The rearrangement uses TRBV5-5 and TRBJ2-5; D is unresolved. The CDR3 contains 13 residues. Trimming took off 1 base at V and 4 bases at J, with 8 bases between the two ends. Germline V CDR1 and CDR2: SGHKS, YYEKEE (reference sequence). In DNA, the CDR3 is TGTGCCAGCAGCTTGACCAGTAGAGAGACCCAGTACTTC. This translates into CASSLTSRETQYF.

In the case of this clonotype: This may come from a read error, since a much larger clone is one base off. The chain employs TRBV27 and TRBJ1-2; D gene uncertain. V lost 5 bases and J 4 bases, leaving 11 bases between the germline ends. Germline lookup yields CDR1 MNHEY and CDR2 SMNVEV (reference sequence). This CDR3 is built from 13 residues. Written as DNA, the CDR3 is TGTGCCAGCAGTGTGCGAGGGAGCTATGGCTACACCTTC. Amino acid sequence: CASSVRGSYGYTF.

This clonotype has at least ten counts. This rearrangement joins TRBV20-1 to TRBJ2-2; D might be TRBD1 or TRBD2, each matching 5 bases. Trimming took 6 bases from V and 0 from J, leaving 8 bases between them. The CDR3 extends over 13 amino acids. CDR1 and CDR2 (germline): DFQATT, SNEGSKA (reference sequence). CDR3 region: CSARDPNTGELFF. The CDR3 nucleotides are TGCAGTGCCCGGGACCCGAACACCGGGGAGCTGTTTTTT.

This clonotype was recorded a few times. The chain is built from TRBV4-1 and TRBJ2-1, with unresolved D. Germline V lookup: CDR1 MGHRA, CDR2 YSYEKL. The ends were cut back, 3 bases at V and 0 bases at J, with 9 bases in the middle. The CDR3 extends over 15 amino acids. The CDR3 here is CASSQRSSSYNEQFF. As DNA, the CDR3 is TGCGCCAGCAGCCAGCGTTCGAGCTCCTACAATGAGCAGTTCTTC.

This chain links TRBV7-9 with TRBJ2-4, with a possible D match to TRBD1 (5 bases). The assigned J gene may be wrong: the sequence end matches TRBJ2-7 better. The CDR3 covers 14 residues. Germline V lookup: CDR1 SEHNR, CDR2 FQNEAQ (reference sequence). CDR3 in amino acids: CASRQGVGLYEQYF. CDR3 DNA sequence: TGTGCCAGCAGACAAGGGGTGGGGCTCTACGAGCAGTACTTC.

This chain uses TRBV7-9 with TRBJ2-7; D gene uncertain. The CDR3 sequence is 15 residues long. V lost 0 bases to trimming and J lost 2 bases, with 11 bases between them. CDR1 is SEHNR, CDR2 FQNEAQ, per germline (reference sequence). The CDR3 DNA sequence: TGTGCCAGCAGCTTAGCGGCTGGAGAAGCCTACGAGCAGTACTTC. Its protein product is CASSLAAGEAYEQYF.

This clonotype was counted ten times or more. The chain has TRBV7-6 and TRBJ1-2; TRBD1 matches 9 bases. The CDR3 loop spans 15 amino acids. The germline V gene has CDR1 SGHVS and CDR2 FNYEAQ. V trimming: 5 bases; J trimming: 0 bases; junction bases outside the gene matches: 4. The CDR3 nucleotides are TGTGCCAGCAGCCCGGGACAGGGCTCTAACTATGGCTACACCTTC. It is translated as CASSPGQGSNYGYTF.